These 14 T cell receptor beta chains were all obtained from the same sample, sequenced in a study of shared clonotypes between healthy human individuals (TCRdb year 2020). The receptor library was made with the immunoSEQ multiplex PCR assay. TCRdb took over this immuneACCESS table, retaining in-frame rearrangements with V and J assigned. Such tables are incomplete; in checked studies, under half of the missing clones stem from an unresolved V gene, and the remainder is unexplained. The sample table holds about 490,000 clones, of which 60% to 80% were seen once. The top ten constitute about 12% of the sample. The sequenced sample consisted of PBMCs. These receptors were obtained from a woman aged 40 to 50 in good health. Some clones in this sample may be carry-over from other donors' samples.

V gene TRBV4-2 combines with J gene TRBJ2-1; no reliable D call. V lost 1 base and J 5 bases, leaving 9 bases between the germline ends. CDR3 length: 14 residues. The V gene's germline CDR1 is LGHNA and CDR2 YNFKEQ. The DNA for the CDR3 is TGTGCCAGCAGCCAAGTTTTATCAGACAATGAGCAGTTCTTC. Its protein is CASSQVLSDNEQFF.

This chain uses TRBV11-2 with TRBJ2-1; D remains ambiguous. The CDR3 spans 15 residues. Trimming took 4 bases from V and 4 from J, leaving 14 bases between them. CDR1 is SGHAT and CDR2 is FQNNGV in the germline V gene. CDR3 nucleotide sequence: TGTGCCAGCAGCTATACTAACGCCGTTTACAATGAGCAGTTCTTC. It encodes CASSYTNAVYNEQFF.

The chain carries TRBV30 and TRBJ2-1; 12 bases are shared with TRBD2. The germline V gene has CDR1 GTSNPN and CDR2 SVGIG (reference sequence). V lost 7 bases to trimming and J lost 10 bases; unmatched junction nucleotides: 2. The CDR3 is made up of 11 amino acids. The CDR3 bases are TGTGCCTTGACTAGCGGGAGAGAGCAGTTCTTC. This sequence encodes CALTSGREQFF.

The chain carries TRBV7-9 and TRBJ2-1; perhaps TRBD2 as D (5 bases). The CDR3 loop spans 12 amino acids. Trimming took 1 base from V and 10 from J, leaving 8 bases between them. Germline lookup yields CDR1 SEHNR and CDR2 FQNEAQ (reference sequence). The CDR3 loop reads CASSLGEGEQFF. The CDR3 DNA is TGTGCCAGCAGCTTAGGTGAGGGCGAGCAGTTCTTC.

This chain joins TRBV7-2 and TRBJ2-7; no reliable D call. Trimming took off 2 bases at V and 3 bases at J, with 14 bases between the two ends. The CDR3 loop spans 15 amino acids. Germline V gene sequence: CDR1 SGHTA, CDR2 FQGNSA. CDR3 in amino acids: CASSLRSDGVYEQYF. Here the CDR3 DNA reads TGTGCCAGCAGCTTAAGGTCGGATGGGGTCTACGAGCAGTACTTC.

The V gene is TRBV11-2, the J gene TRBJ2-7; 7 positions match TRBD1. The CDR3 is 14 amino acids. J was trimmed by 2 bases and V by 3 bases; bases with no gene match: 4. Germline-derived CDR1 and CDR2 are SGHAT and FQNNGV. CDR3 sequence: CASSLRGGTYEQYF. The CDR3 DNA follows: TGTGCCAGCAGCTTGAGAGGGGGCACCTACGAGCAGTACTTC.

There are a few counts of this clone. This chain joins TRBV14 and TRBJ2-1; 10 bases fit TRBD2. After removal of 0 bases from V and 8 bases from J, the junction contained 7 bases not matched to a gene. CDR1 is SGHDN and CDR2 is FVKESK in the germline V gene. This CDR3 spans 16 amino acids. CDR3 in DNA: TGTGCCAGCAGCCAAGATTGGGGACTAGCGATGGATGAGCAGTTCTTC. This sequence encodes CASSQDWGLAMDEQFF.

The chain uses TRBV28 and TRBJ2-1, with a weak D call TRBD1 (6 bases). There are 12 residues in the CDR3. V shed 4 bases and J shed 7 bases, with 8 bases lying between them. Germline V lookup: CDR1 MDHEN, CDR2 SYDVKM. CDR3 residues: CASSSQGNEQFF. CDR3 DNA: TGTGCCAGCAGTTCCCAGGGGAATGAGCAGTTCTTC.

The chain employs TRBV28 and TRBJ2-7; D ambiguous. The CDR3 has 12 residues. CDR1 is MDHEN and CDR2 is SYDVKM in the germline V gene. Trimming cost V 6 bases and J 7 bases, with 13 bases left between them. In DNA form, the CDR3 reads TGTGCCAGCAGGCCCGGGCCCGGGGAGCAGTACTTC. Amino acid sequence: CASRPGPGEQYF.

This clone appeared a single time. The rearrangement uses TRBV30 and TRBJ2-3; 7 positions agree with TRBD1. V was clipped by 0 bases and J by 4 bases; unmatched bases: 4. Germline V lookup: CDR1 GTSNPN, CDR2 SVGIG (reference sequence). The CDR3 has 14 amino acids. The CDR3 region has the DNA TGTGCCTGGAGTGTACAAGGGGGCGCAGATACGCAGTATTTT. As protein: CAWSVQGGADTQYF.

This rearrangement joins TRBV5-1 to TRBJ1-4, with 10 nucleotides matching TRBD1. The CDR3 has 16 amino acids. CDR1 and CDR2 (germline): SGHRS, YFSETQ. V trimming: 0 bases; J trimming: 6 bases; junction bases outside the gene matches: 5. CDR3 residues: CASSLGQGAKDEKLFF. CDR3 coding DNA: TGCGCCAGCAGCTTGGGACAGGGGGCCAAAGATGAAAAACTGTTTTTT.

V is TRBV30 and J is TRBJ2-7, with unresolved D. The germline V gene encodes CDR1 GTSNPN and CDR2 SVGIG (reference sequence). This CDR3 region has 12 residues. Trimming took 4 bases from V and 2 from J, leaving 9 bases between them. The CDR3 sequence is CAWNENPYEQYF. The CDR3 DNA follows: TGTGCCTGGAACGAGAACCCCTACGAGCAGTACTTC. Complete variable domain (other parts from reference TRBV30 and TRBJ2-7): SQTIHQWPATLVQPVGSPLSLECTVEGTSNPNLYWYRQAAGRGLQLLFYSVGIGQISSEVPQNLSASRPQDRQFILSSKKLLLSDSGFYLCAWNENPYEQYFGPGTRLTVT.

This clone was counted only a few times. V and J are TRBV5-1 and TRBJ1-1; no clear D gene. The length of the CDR3 is 13 residues. Trimming shortened V by 0 bases and J by 1 base, and 4 bases separated the two germline ends. The germline gives CDR1 SGHRS, CDR2 YFSETQ. CDR3 amino acids: CASSLAANTEAFF. The CDR3, as DNA: TGCGCCAGCAGCTTGGCAGCGAACACTGAAGCTTTCTTT.

The chain uses TRBV19 and TRBJ1-5; D call uncertain. The germline gives CDR1 LNHDA, CDR2 SQIVND (reference sequence). Deletions cut 4 bases from V and 0 bases from J, with 7 bases between. The CDR3 extends over 14 amino acids. The CDR3, as DNA: TGTGCCAGTAGTAACACGGGTAGCAATCAGCCCCAGCATTTT. Amino acid sequence: CASSNTGSNQPQHF.